The 17 T cell receptor beta chains in this list originate from one sample, sequenced in a study of CD8+CD57+ T cells in acquired aplastic anemia. CDR3 and TCR beta VDJ profiling relied on a genomic DNA template. TCRdb processed the reads anew with MiXCR; each CDR3 protein has one entry. The table records about 180,000 distinct CDR3 sequences, just over 45% of them present only once. The material sequenced was sorted CD4+, CD8+, or CD8+CD57+ T cells (not recorded which) from PBMCs. The receptors originated from a human donor in good health.

This clonotype has only a few counts. Just one base apart from a much larger clone, this may be a read error. The chain carries TRBV9 and TRBJ2-7; the D is unclear. The CDR3 is 12 residues long. V lost 3 bases and J 9 bases, leaving 13 bases between the germline ends. Germline CDR1 reads SGDLS; CDR2 reads YYNGEE. CDR3 protein: CASSGNGDGQYF. DNA for the CDR3: TGTGCCAGCAGCGGGAACGGAGACGGGCAGTACTTC. Looking up the rest from reference TRBV9 and TRBJ2-7 gives the full variable domain: DSGVTQTPKHLITATGQRVTLRCSPRSGDLSVYWYQQSLDQGLQFLIQYYNGEERAKGNILERFSAQQFPDLHSELNLSSLELGDSALYFCASSGNGDGQYFGPGTRLTVT.

V and J are TRBV20-1 and TRBJ2-5; D is ambiguous. Germline V lookup: CDR1 DFQATT, CDR2 SNEGSKA (reference sequence). Trimming stripped 2 bases from V and 2 bases from J, with 3 bases between. This CDR3 spans 11 amino acids. The DNA of the CDR3 is TGCAGTGCTAGAAAACAAGAGACCCAGTACTTC. Translating it yields CSARKQETQYF.

This chain links TRBV7-7 with TRBJ2-7; D is possibly TRBD1 (6 bases). Looked up from germline, CDR1 is SSHAT and CDR2 is FNYEAQ (reference sequence). The CDR3 covers 13 residues. CDR3 protein: CASSQGKIYEQYF. CDR3 nucleotide sequence: TGTGCTAGTTCACAGGGTAAAATCTACGAGCAGTACTTC.

This clonotype was observed a few times. The V and J genes are TRBV25-1 and TRBJ2-1, with no clear D. Trimming took off 4 bases at V and 0 bases at J, with 10 bases between the two ends. The V gene's germline CDR1 is MGHDK and CDR2 SYGVNS. The CDR3 extends over 15 amino acids. The CDR3 bases are TGTGCCAGCAGTGGATCCTTACGCTCCTACAATGAGCAGTTCTTC. The encoded protein is CASSGSLRSYNEQFF.

The table lists this clonotype with a few counts. The chain links TRBV3-1 to TRBJ1-4, with TRBD1 matching 8 bases. Germline CDR1 and CDR2: LGHDT and YNNKEL (reference sequence). The ends lost 4 bases at V and 8 bases at J; junction bases unmatched: 6. CDR3 length equals 14 residues. CDR3: CASSRGTGREKLFF. The CDR3, as DNA: TGTGCCAGCAGCCGCGGGACAGGACGAGAAAAACTGTTTTTT. The whole variable domain, filled in from reference TRBV3-1 and TRBJ1-4, reads DTAVSQTPKYLVTQMGNDKSIKCEQNLGHDTMYWYKQDSKKFLKIMFSYNNKELIINETVPNRFSPKSPDKAHLNLHINSLELGDSAVYFCASSRGTGREKLFFGSGTQLSVL.

This chain connects TRBV7-8 to TRBJ2-1; D unclear. The germline gives CDR1 SGHVS, CDR2 FQNEAQ. The CDR3 totals 11 residues. Trimming took off 8 bases at V and 7 bases at J, with 9 bases between the two ends. The CDR3 region is CASEVLNEQFF. As DNA, the CDR3 is TGTGCCAGCGAGGTCCTGAATGAGCAGTTCTTC.

The chain recombines TRBV2 with TRBJ1-2; tentatively, D is TRBD1 (5 bases). The V gene lost 5 bases and the J gene lost 0 bases, with 13 bases spanning the gap. There are 15 residues in the CDR3. From germline, CDR1 is SNHLY and CDR2 FYNNEI. The CDR3 reads CASSRTPNANYGYTF. The DNA for the CDR3 is TGTGCCAGCAGTCGGACACCGAATGCTAACTATGGCTACACCTTC.

This sequence joins TRBV7-8 and TRBJ1-2, with TRBD1 as a possible D gene (5 bases). The CDR3 runs 16 residues. Trimming removed 5 bases from V and 1 base from J, with 17 bases in between. Germline V gives CDR1 SGHVS, CDR2 FQNEAQ. CDR3 bases: TGTGCCAGCAGCCTTGGACCCCTTGGGGGTAACTATGGCTACACCTTC. This sequence encodes CASSLGPLGGNYGYTF.

The rearrangement links TRBV7-6 to TRBJ2-5; D ambiguous. CDR3 length: 12 residues. The germline CDR1 and CDR2 sequences are SGHVS and FNYEAQ. Trimming removed 1 base from V and 5 bases from J, with 5 bases in between. As DNA, the CDR3 is TGTGCCAGCAGCTTAGGAGAGGAGACCCAGTACTTC. Its protein is CASSLGEETQYF.

The rearrangement uses TRBV12-3 or TRBV12-4 and TRBJ2-6; TRBD1 matches at 10 bases. Unmatched junction bases numbered 4, after V lost 3 bases and J lost 2 bases. The CDR3 length is 17 residues. CDR3 in amino acids: CASSLGQGIPGANVLTF. In DNA form, the CDR3 reads TGTGCCAGCAGTTTGGGACAGGGGATCCCTGGGGCCAACGTCCTGACTTTC.

The CDR3: CASSLDRKNEKLFF. CDR3 DNA sequence: TGTGCCAGCAGCTTGGACAGAAAGAATGAAAAACTGTTTTTT. The chain recombines TRBV5-6 with TRBJ1-4; no firm D call. V dropped 0 bases and J dropped 5 bases, with 8 bases sitting between them. Germline V gene sequence: CDR1 SGHDT, CDR2 YYEEEE. This CDR3 region has 14 residues.

The sample holds many counts of this clonotype. The chain employs TRBV5-6 and TRBJ2-5; 9 bases fit TRBD1. Germline V gene lookup returns CDR1 SGHDT and CDR2 YYEEEE. CDR3 length equals 15 residues. Germline trimming cut 0 bases from V and 7 bases from J; bases unmatched to any gene: 7. The CDR3 here is CASSLVGQGKGTQYF. The CDR3 DNA follows: TGTGCCAGCAGCTTGGTTGGACAGGGGAAAGGGACCCAGTACTTC.

The chain combines TRBV2 with TRBJ2-7; no clear D gene. Trimming took 6 bases from V and 0 from J, leaving 9 bases between them. The CDR3 runs 13 residues. Per the germline V gene, CDR1 is SNHLY and CDR2 is FYNNEI. The CDR3 DNA is TGTGCCAGCAGGGCCATCGACTCCTACGAGCAGTACTTC. It is translated as CASRAIDSYEQYF.

The V gene is TRBV10-3, the J gene TRBJ2-7; 7 bases map to TRBD1. The CDR3 sequence is 14 residues long. V lost 4 bases, J lost 1 base, and 4 bases stayed unmatched. Germline V gene sequence: CDR1 ENHRY, CDR2 SYGVKD. This CDR3 is CAISGGQLSYEQYF. The CDR3 DNA follows: TGTGCCATCAGTGGGGGACAGTTATCCTACGAGCAGTACTTC.

This chain links TRBV10-3 with TRBJ2-7; 7 positions match TRBD2. J lost 7 bases, V lost 10 bases, and 22 bases had no gene match. Germline loops: CDR1 ENHRY, CDR2 SYGVKD. The CDR3 has 16 residues. The CDR3 DNA reads TGTGCCACGGGCGACAGTTCTAGCGGTCACAAAGGGGAGCAGTACTTC. It codes for CATGDSSSGHKGEQYF.

The chain joins TRBV10-3 to TRBJ1-1; TRBD1 is a possible D gene (5 bases). From germline, CDR1 is ENHRY and CDR2 SYGVKD. CDR3 size: 13 residues. Trimming removed 8 bases from V and 4 bases from J, with 14 bases in between. CDR3 sequence: CAIQGAGITEAFF. CDR3 sequence (DNA): TGTGCCATCCAAGGGGCAGGGATCACTGAAGCTTTCTTT.

Notes on this clonotype: Being one base from a much bigger clone, this may be a read error. The V gene is TRBV29-1, the J gene TRBJ2-7; D uncertain. CDR3 length equals 12 residues. Germline assignment: CDR1 SQVTM and CDR2 ANQGSEA. CDR3 sequence (DNA): TGCAGCGTTTTAGAGAGCTCCTGCGAGCAGTACTTC. Amino acids: CSVLESSCEQYF.